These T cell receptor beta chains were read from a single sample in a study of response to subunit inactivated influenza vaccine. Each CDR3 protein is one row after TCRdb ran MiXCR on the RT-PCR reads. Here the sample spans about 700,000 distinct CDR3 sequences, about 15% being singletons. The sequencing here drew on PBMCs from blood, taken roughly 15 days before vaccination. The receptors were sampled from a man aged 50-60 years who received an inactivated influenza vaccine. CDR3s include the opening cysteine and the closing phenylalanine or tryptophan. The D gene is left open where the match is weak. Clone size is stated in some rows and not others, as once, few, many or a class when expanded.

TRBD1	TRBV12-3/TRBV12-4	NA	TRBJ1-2	CASSPAGGAYGYTF	TGTGCCAGCAGCCCAGCAGGGGGCGCCTATGGCTACACCTTC
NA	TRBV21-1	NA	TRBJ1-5	CASSKGVQPQHF	TGTGCCAGCAGCAAGGGGGTGCAGCCCCAGCATTTT
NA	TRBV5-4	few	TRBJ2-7	CASSLIGSGPPPPYEQYF	TGTGCCAGCAGCTTGATTGGAAGCGGACCTCCGCCCCCCTACGAGCAGTACTTC
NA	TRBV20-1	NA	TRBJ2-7	CSARGGLHYEQYF	TGCAGTGCTAGGGGGGGGCTTCACTACGAGCAGTACTTC
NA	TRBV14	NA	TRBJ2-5	CASSQVSGLGQETQYF	TGTGCCAGCAGCCAAGTTAGCGGACTCGGCCAAGAGACCCAGTACTTC
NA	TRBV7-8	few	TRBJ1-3	CASSLDFGFGDGTGNTIYF	TGTGCCAGCAGCTTAGATTTCGGGTTCGGGGACGGTACTGGAAACACCATATATTTT
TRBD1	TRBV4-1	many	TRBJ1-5	CASSQEKGAQPQHF	TGCGCCAGCAGCCAAGAGAAGGGGGCGCAGCCCCAGCATTTT
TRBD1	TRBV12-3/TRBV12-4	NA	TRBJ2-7	CASTQGTGRYEQYF	TGTGCCAGCACCCAAGGGACAGGGAGGTACGAGCAGTACTTC
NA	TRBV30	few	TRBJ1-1	CAWRLWQSEAFF	TGTGCCTGGAGATTGTGGCAATCGGAAGCTTTCTTT
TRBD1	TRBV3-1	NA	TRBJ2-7	CASSQAVLQGEQYF	TGTGCCAGCAGCCAAGCCGTGCTACAGGGGGAACAGTACTTC
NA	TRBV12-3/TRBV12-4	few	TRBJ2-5	CASSYGADQETQYF	TGTGCCAGCAGTTATGGGGCGGACCAAGAGACCCAGTACTTC
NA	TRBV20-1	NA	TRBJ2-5	CSARRPTGPGAQYF	TGCAGTGCTAGAAGACCTACAGGGCCAGGGGCCCAGTACTTC
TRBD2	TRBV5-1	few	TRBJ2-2	CASSLPTSGPTGELFF	TGCGCCAGCAGCTTGCCGACTAGCGGGCCTACCGGGGAGCTGTTTTTT
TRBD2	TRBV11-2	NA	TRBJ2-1	CASTTSGGWQEQFF	TGTGCCAGCACTACTAGCGGGGGGTGGCAGGAGCAGTTCTTC
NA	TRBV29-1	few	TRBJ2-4	CSVERQNIQYF	TGCAGCGTTGAAAGACAAAACATTCAGTACTTC
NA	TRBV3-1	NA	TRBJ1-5	CASSQGVDQPQHF	TGTGCCAGCAGCCAAGGGGTCGATCAGCCCCAGCATTTT
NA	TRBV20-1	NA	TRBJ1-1	CSASGEGPLLAFF	TGCAGTGCTAGCGGGGAAGGGCCTCTGTTAGCTTTCTTT
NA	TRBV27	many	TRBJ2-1	CASSFVGGTYNEQFF	TGTGCCAGCAGTTTTGTGGGCGGAACCTACAATGAGCAGTTCTTC
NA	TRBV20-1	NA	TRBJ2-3	CSARERGSRGDTQYF	TGCAGTGCTAGAGAAAGGGGTTCTAGGGGGGATACGCAGTATTTT
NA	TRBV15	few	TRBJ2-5	CATSRDRGLRGETQYF	TGTGCCACCAGCAGAGATCGCGGTTTGCGGGGTGAGACCCAGTACTTC
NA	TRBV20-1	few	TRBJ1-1	CSARAGRYTEAFF	TGCAGTGCTAGAGCCGGGAGGTACACTGAAGCTTTCTTT
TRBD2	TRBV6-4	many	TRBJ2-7	CANSTGTSFGEQYF	TGTGCCAACTCAACCGGGACTAGCTTCGGCGAGCAGTACTTC
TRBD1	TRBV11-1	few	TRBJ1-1	CASRYTGGRTEAFF	TGTGCCAGCAGGTACACAGGGGGCCGGACTGAAGCTTTCTTT
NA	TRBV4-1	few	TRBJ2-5	CASSPGVARGQETQYF	TGCGCCAGCAGCCCCGGGGTAGCGAGGGGGCAAGAGACCCAGTACTTC
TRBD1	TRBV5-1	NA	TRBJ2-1	CASSLAGQADDEQFF	TGCGCCAGCAGCTTGGCGGGACAGGCCGACGATGAGCAGTTCTTC
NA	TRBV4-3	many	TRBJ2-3	CASSQGITQSTDTQYF	TGCGCCAGCAGCCAAGGGATCACGCAGAGCACAGATACGCAGTATTTT
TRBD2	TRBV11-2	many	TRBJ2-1	CASSLELLSSGGNNEQFF	TGTGCCAGCAGCTTGGAGCTTCTCTCTAGCGGGGGCAACAATGAGCAGTTCTTC
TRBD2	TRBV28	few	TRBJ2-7	CASSLWERGSYEQYF	TGTGCCAGCAGTTTATGGGAGCGGGGCTCCTACGAGCAGTACTTC
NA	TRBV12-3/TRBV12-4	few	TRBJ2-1	CASSSSDINEQFF	TGTGCCAGCAGTTCTAGTGATATCAATGAGCAGTTCTTC
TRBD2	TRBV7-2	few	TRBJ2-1	CASSPRNPSGGRYEQFF	TGTGCCAGCAGCCCGAGAAACCCTAGCGGGGGGAGGTATGAGCAGTTCTTC
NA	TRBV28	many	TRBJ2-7	CASSLYPISYEQYF	TGTGCCAGCAGTTTATACCCTATCAGCTACGAGCAGTACTTC
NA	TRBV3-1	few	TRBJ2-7	CASSHGEHEQYF	TGTGCCAGCAGCCACGGGGAACACGAGCAGTACTTC
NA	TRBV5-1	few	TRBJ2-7	CASSLDRTRSYEQYF	TGCGCCAGCAGCTTGGATCGGACCCGATCCTACGAGCAGTACTTC
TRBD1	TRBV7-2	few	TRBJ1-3	CASSLDRTGSGNTIYF	TGTGCCAGCAGCTTAGACAGGACAGGGAGCGGAAACACCATATATTTT
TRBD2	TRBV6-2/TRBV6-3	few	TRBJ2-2	CASSYFSGGSTGELFF	TGTGCCAGCAGTTACTTTTCGGGAGGCTCAACCGGGGAGCTGTTTTTT
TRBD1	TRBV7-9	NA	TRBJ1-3	CVRQGLSGNTIYF	TGTGTCAGACAGGGCCTCTCTGGAAACACCATATATTTT
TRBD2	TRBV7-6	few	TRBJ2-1	CASSLSAGALSSYNEQFF	TGTGCCAGCAGCTTATCTGCGGGAGCGCTGAGCTCCTACAATGAGCAGTTCTTC
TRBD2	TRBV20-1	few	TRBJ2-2	CSARDGGGTGELFF	TGCAGTGCTAGAGACGGCGGGGGGACCGGGGAGCTGTTTTTT
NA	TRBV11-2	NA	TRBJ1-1	CASSLWVDLNTEAFF	TGTGCCAGCAGCTTGTGGGTAGATCTGAACACTGAAGCTTTCTTT
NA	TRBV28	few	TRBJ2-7	CASGSFDEQYF	TGTGCCAGCGGGTCTTTCGACGAGCAGTACTTC
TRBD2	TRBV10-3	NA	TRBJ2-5	CAISGGTSGAETQYF	TGTGCCATCAGTGGGGGGACTAGCGGGGCGGAAACCCAGTACTTC
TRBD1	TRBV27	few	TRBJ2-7	CASSLSWTGKYEQYF	TGTGCCAGCAGTTTATCTTGGACAGGCAAGTACGAGCAGTACTTC
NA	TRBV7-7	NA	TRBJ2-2	CASSLPRGYNTGELFF	TGTGCTAGCAGCTTACCCCGAGGCTATAACACCGGGGAGCTGTTTTTT
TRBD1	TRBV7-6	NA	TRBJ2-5	CATRQGGETQYF	TGTGCCACTCGACAGGGGGGTGAGACCCAGTACTTC
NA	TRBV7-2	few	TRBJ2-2	CASSLFISGTATGELFF	TGTGCCAGCAGCTTATTTATTTCAGGGACCGCCACCGGGGAGCTGTTTTTT
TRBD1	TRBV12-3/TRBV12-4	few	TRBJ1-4	CASSGTDEKLFF	TGTGCCAGCAGTGGGACAGATGAAAAACTGTTTTTT
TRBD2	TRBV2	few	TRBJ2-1	CASSMREGSAEQFF	TGTGCCAGCAGTATGCGGGAGGGATCCGCTGAGCAGTTCTTC
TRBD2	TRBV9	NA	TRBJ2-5	CASSGPPHASGGETQYF	TGTGCCAGCAGCGGCCCCCCCCACGCTAGCGGGGGTGAGACCCAGTACTTC
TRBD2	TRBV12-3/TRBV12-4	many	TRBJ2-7	CASSLSGTSYEQYF	TGTGCCAGCAGTTTATCAGGGACTAGCTACGAGCAGTACTTC
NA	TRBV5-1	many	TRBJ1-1	CASSLELTNTEAFF	TGCGCCAGCAGCTTGGAGCTCACGAACACTGAAGCTTTCTTT
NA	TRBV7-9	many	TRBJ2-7	CASSLWPPRRGYEQYF	TGTGCCAGCAGCTTATGGCCCCCGAGACGGGGATACGAGCAGTACTTC
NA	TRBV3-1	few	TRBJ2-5	CASSQDKREVQETQYF	TGTGCCAGCAGCCAAGATAAAAGGGAGGTCCAAGAGACCCAGTACTTC
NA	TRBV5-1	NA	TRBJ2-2	CASSLLGTPDTGELFF	TGCGCCAGCAGCTTGCTCGGGACTCCAGACACCGGGGAGCTGTTTTTT
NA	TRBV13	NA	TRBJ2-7	CASSPWTGAFYEQYF	TGTGCCAGCAGCCCATGGACGGGGGCGTTCTACGAGCAGTACTTC
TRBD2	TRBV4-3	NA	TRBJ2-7	CASSQDLAVTQGMDF	TGCGCCAGCAGCCAAGATCTAGCGGTTACTCAAGGGATGGACTTC